These 30 T cell receptor beta chains came from one sample sequenced in a study of identical twins. TCRdb redid the calling of the 5' RACE reads with MiXCR, one entry per CDR3 protein. Among nearly 900,000 distinct CDR3 sequences listed, around 12% were seen once. These data were likewise used in another study, on yellow fever vaccine responses in identical twins.

Sequencing was carried out using PBMCs. Receptor source: a woman aged 18 to 35 in good health.

This clonotype was detected a few times. The chain recombines TRBV5-4 with TRBJ2-7; D is perhaps TRBD1 or TRBD2 (5 bases each). Deletions cut 0 bases from V and 0 bases from J, with 10 bases between. Germline V CDR1 and CDR2: SGHNT, YYREEE (reference sequence). The CDR3 totals 15 residues. The CDR3 nucleotides are TGTGCCAGCAGCTTGGGAGGGGCCAGCTCCTACGAGCAGTACGTC. It yields the protein CASSLGGASSYEQYV.

The V call is TRBV5-6, the J call TRBJ2-1, with 7 bases matching TRBD2. With 1 base clipped from V and 8 bases from J, the junction kept 15 bases outside the gene matches. This CDR3 comprises 17 residues. Germline V lookup: CDR1 SGHDT, CDR2 YYEEEE. In nucleotides, the CDR3 is TGTGCCAGCAGCTTGTGGGAATGGCGGGAGCGCCCCGATGAGCAGTTCTTC. Amino acids: CASSLWEWRERPDEQFF.

The rearrangement uses TRBV28 and TRBJ1-5; perhaps TRBD1 as D (5 bases). This CDR3 contains 14 residues. Germline V gene sequence: CDR1 MDHEN, CDR2 SYDVKM. The V gene lost 9 bases and the J gene lost 2 bases, with 14 bases spanning the gap. CDR3 amino acids: CARPRASGNQPQHF. The CDR3 nucleotides are TGTGCCAGACCCAGGGCGAGTGGCAATCAGCCCCAGCATTTT.

Ten or more counts support this clonotype. V and J are TRBV5-1 and TRBJ2-2, with a possible D match to TRBD1 (5 bases). The length of the CDR3 is 16 residues. Trimming cost V 1 base and J 0 bases, with 10 bases left between them. Germline assignment: CDR1 SGHRS and CDR2 YFSETQ. The CDR3 is CASSLTGQPNTGELFF. CDR3 nucleotide sequence: TGCGCCAGCAGCTTGACAGGTCAACCGAACACCGGGGAGCTGTTTTTT.

The table lists this clonotype with many counts. Here the CDR3 DNA reads TGTGCCATCCAGTCAAGGGAGACCCAGTACTTC. Translated: CAIQSRETQYF. The rearrangement joins TRBV10-3 to TRBJ2-5; D call uncertain. The ends were cut back, 8 bases at V and 5 bases at J, with 9 bases in the middle. Germline V gene data show CDR1 as ENHRY and CDR2 as SYGVKD. The CDR3 contains 11 residues.

The V call is TRBV14, the J call TRBJ2-5; D ambiguous. The germline V gene has CDR1 SGHDN and CDR2 FVKESK. The germline V and J ends were trimmed by 1 base and 2 bases, with 14 bases remaining between them. The CDR3 contains 16 residues. The CDR3 loop reads CASSQVSFWGQETQYF. CDR3 coding DNA: TGTGCCAGCAGCCAAGTCTCCTTTTGGGGACAAGAGACCCAGTACTTC.

This clonotype has a handful of counts. The chain combines TRBV28 with TRBJ2-7; D may correspond to TRBD1 or TRBD2 (5 bases each). In germline, CDR1 is MDHEN, CDR2 SYDVKM. V was shortened by 5 bases and J by 4 bases, with 24 bases between the two germline ends. The CDR3 totals 17 residues. For the CDR3, the DNA is TGTGCCAGCAGTACTAGGGACCTGCAGACGGGGACGTACGAGCAGTACTTC. Amino acids: CASSTRDLQTGTYEQYF.

This clonotype was seen more than once but under ten times. The J gene is TRBJ2-3, the V gene TRBV6-1; 7 bases map to TRBD1. Germline CDR1 is MNHNS and CDR2 is SASEGT. The length of the CDR3 is 14 residues. V lost 7 bases, J lost 10 bases, and 14 bases stayed unmatched. The DNA of the CDR3 is TGTGCCAGCAAACCCGGGACAGCCCGTGGAGCGCAGTATTTT. The encoded protein is CASKPGTARGAQYF.

This clonotype has just a few counts. V is TRBV20-1 and J is TRBJ2-3; no reliable D call. V was clipped by 0 bases and J by 8 bases, with 12 bases between them. The length of the CDR3 is 13 residues. Germline CDR1 and CDR2: DFQATT and SNEGSKA (reference sequence). Here the CDR3 reads CSARDQRGSTQYF. The DNA of the CDR3 is TGCAGTGCTAGAGACCAGCGCGGTAGTACGCAGTATTTT.

This chain links TRBV4-2 with TRBJ2-1; 9 bases are a match to TRBD2. Looked up from germline, CDR1 is LGHNA and CDR2 is YNFKEQ. The CDR3 extends over 17 amino acids. J lost 0 bases, V lost 0 bases, and 3 bases had no gene match. The CDR3 nucleotides read TGTGCCAGCAGCCAAGAGGGTAGCGGGGGCTCCTACAATGAGCAGTTCTTC. Amino acids: CASSQEGSGGSYNEQFF.

The gene calls are TRBV18 and TRBJ2-7, with no clear D. Per the germline V gene, CDR1 is KGHSH and CDR2 is LQKENI. The CDR3 extends over 13 amino acids. Trimming pared 0 bases from V and 6 bases from J, leaving 9 bases between. The CDR3 DNA is TGTGCCAGCTCACCACCGGGCATGGGCGAGCAGTACTTC. Protein: CASSPPGMGEQYF. The full variable domain, in which reference TRBV18 and TRBJ2-7 provide the parts outside the CDR3, is NAGVMQNPRHLVRRRGQEARLRCSPMKGHSHVYWYRQLPEEGLKFMVYLQKENIIDESGMPKERFSAEFPKEGPSILRIQQVVRGDSAAYFCASSPPGMGEQYFGPGTRLTVT.

V and J are TRBV20-1 and TRBJ2-7; maybe TRBD2 (5 bases). CDR1 DFQATT and CDR2 SNEGSKA come from the germline V gene (reference sequence). The CDR3 contains 14 residues. Trimming removed 3 bases at V and 5 bases at J, with 17 bases between. The CDR3 DNA is TGCAGTGCTAGGATCGCCCGGACTGGTAACGAGCAGTACTTC. Its translation is CSARIARTGNEQYF.

This clonotype was counted at least ten times. V gene TRBV28 combines with J gene TRBJ2-1; D may be TRBD1 or TRBD2 (5 bases each). V was clipped by 1 base and J by 4 bases, with 11 bases between them. Germline values: CDR1 MDHEN, CDR2 SYDVKM. CDR3 length equals 15 residues. The CDR3 spells CASSLYRGPYNEQFF. CDR3 in DNA: TGTGCCAGCAGTTTATATCGGGGACCGTACAATGAGCAGTTCTTC.

This clonotype was recorded a few times. The chain has TRBV5-5 and TRBJ2-1; D uncertain. CDR1 and CDR2 (germline): SGHKS, YYEKEE (reference sequence). CDR3 length: 16 amino acids. The germline V and J ends were trimmed by 4 bases and 4 bases, with 18 bases remaining between them. The CDR3 loop reads CASSLTMYPIYNEQFF. In nucleotides, the CDR3 is TGTGCCAGCAGCCTGACGATGTATCCCATATACAATGAGCAGTTCTTC.

The chain recombines TRBV6-2 or TRBV6-3 with TRBJ1-2; unclear D gene. The germline gives CDR1 MNHEY, CDR2 SVGEGT. The CDR3 loop spans 12 amino acids. V was shortened by 6 bases and J by 1 base, with 6 bases between the two germline ends. The CDR3 sequence: CASSGYNYGYTF. CDR3 nucleotides: TGTGCCAGCAGCGGGTATAACTATGGCTACACCTTC.

This clonotype was seen repeatedly, ten times or more. The chain is built from TRBV28 and TRBJ2-1, with 9 bases lining up with TRBD2. The CDR3 runs 15 residues. The J segment lost 7 bases and the V segment lost 3 bases, leaving 7 bases of the junction unmatched. Germline V gives CDR1 MDHEN, CDR2 SYDVKM. The CDR3 reads CASSFPGTSFNEQFF. As DNA, the CDR3 is TGTGCCAGCAGTTTTCCCGGGACTAGCTTTAATGAGCAGTTCTTC.

A few counts support this clonotype. The V call is TRBV19, the J call TRBJ1-5, with D tentatively TRBD1 (5 bases). CDR1 LNHDA and CDR2 SQIVND come from the germline V gene (reference sequence). Trimming cost V 3 bases and J 16 bases, with 16 bases left between them. CDR3 length: 12 residues. The CDR3 DNA reads as TGTGCCAGTAGTATCCCCCGAGGGGAGGTTCATTTT. Encoded protein: CASSIPRGEVHF.

This clonotype was seen more than once but under ten times. The chain employs TRBV18 and TRBJ2-5, with 7 bases identical to TRBD2. The CDR3 covers 16 residues. Losses at the gene ends were 2 bases for V and 5 bases for J; bases not matched to a gene: 11. From germline, CDR1 is KGHSH and CDR2 LQKENI. In DNA form, the CDR3 reads TGTGCCAGCTCACCATCCCTAGCGGAGAAAGGGGAGACCCAGTACTTC. This translates into CASSPSLAEKGETQYF.

The genes are TRBV5-6 and TRBJ2-1, with 11 bases fitting TRBD2. This CDR3 comprises 19 residues. V dropped 0 bases and J dropped 3; count of bases not matched to a gene: 11. The germline V gene has CDR1 SGHDT and CDR2 YYEEEE. CDR3 sequence reads: CASSLDSRLAGGVYNEQFF. The CDR3 DNA reads as TGTGCCAGCAGCTTGGATTCTCGGCTAGCGGGGGGAGTCTACAATGAGCAGTTCTTC.

The chain employs TRBV7-2 and TRBJ1-4, with unresolved D. CDR1 is SGHTA, CDR2 FQGNSA, per germline. The V and J ends lost 5 bases and 8 bases respectively, with 15 bases between them. The CDR3 runs to 14 residues. CDR3 residues: CASSPSRQREKLFF. In DNA, the CDR3 is TGTGCCAGCAGCCCTTCTCGACAAAGGGAAAAACTGTTTTTT.

This clonotype was seen a handful of times. The chain has TRBV6-1 and TRBJ2-1, with 13 bases identical to TRBD2. V dropped 5 bases and J dropped 10; count of bases not matched to a gene: 5. CDR1 is MNHNS, CDR2 SASEGT, per germline. The CDR3 has 14 amino acids. In DNA form, the CDR3 reads TGTGCCAGCAGTAGGACTAGCGGGAGACAGGAGCAGTTCTTC. Translation gives CASSRTSGRQEQFF.

J is TRBJ2-5 and V is TRBV29-1; 10 nucleotides align to TRBD2. CDR1 is SQVTM and CDR2 is ANQGSEA in the germline V gene. V was clipped by 2 bases and J by 5 bases; unmatched bases: 8. The CDR3 runs to 15 residues. The CDR3 DNA reads as TGCAGCGTTGAAAAAAGCGGGAGGGGCCAGGAGACCCAGTACTTC. Translated: CSVEKSGRGQETQYF. The variable domain in full, with the rest retrieved from reference TRBV29-1 and TRBJ2-5, is SAVISQKPSRDICQRGTSLTIQCQVDSQVTMMFWYRQQPGQSLTLIATANQGSEATYESGFVIDKFPISRPNLTFSTLTVSNMSPEDSSIYLCSVEKSGRGQETQYFGPGTRLLVL.

The rearrangement uses TRBV13 and TRBJ2-5; TRBD2 might be the D (7 bases). Germline-derived CDR1 and CDR2 are PRHDT and FYEKMQ (reference sequence). V was clipped by 5 bases and J by 1 base, with 14 bases between them. The CDR3 sequence is 15 residues long. CDR3 in DNA: TGTGCCAGCAGCCCAACGAGGGGGGGCCAAGAGACCCAGTACTTC. Residues: CASSPTRGGQETQYF.

This clonotype was recorded a few times. The chain recombines TRBV15 with TRBJ2-3, with D unclear. V lost 0 bases, J lost 1 base, and 11 bases lay in between. The CDR3 length is 16 residues. Germline CDR1 reads LNHNV; CDR2 reads YYDKDF (reference sequence). The CDR3 region is CATSRDDKARTDTQYF. In DNA, the CDR3 is TGTGCCACCAGCAGAGATGACAAGGCCCGCACAGATACGCAGTATTTT.

This clonotype was seen more than once but under ten times. V usage is TRBV7-9 and J usage is TRBJ2-7, with D unclear. The CDR3 runs 13 residues. Germline-derived CDR1 and CDR2 are SEHNR and FQNEAQ (reference sequence). Deletions cut 5 bases from V and 5 bases from J, with 13 bases between. The CDR3 reads CASSAIWYDEQYV. CDR3 nucleotides: TGTGCCAGCAGCGCAATTTGGTATGACGAGCAGTACGTC.

This chain links TRBV2 with TRBJ2-2; D possibly uses TRBD1 or TRBD2 (5 bases each). The CDR3 consists of 16 residues. Germline V gives CDR1 SNHLY, CDR2 FYNNEI. Deletions cut 3 bases from V and 1 base from J, with 12 bases between. CDR3 amino acids: CASSDKRGWNTGELFF. The CDR3, as DNA: TGTGCCAGCAGTGATAAGAGGGGTTGGAACACCGGGGAGCTGTTTTTT.

This clonotype was counted many times. The V call is TRBV10-3, the J call TRBJ2-2, with D possibly being TRBD1 or TRBD2 (5 bases each). CDR1 is ENHRY and CDR2 is SYGVKD in the germline V gene. Trimming stripped 3 bases from V and 5 bases from J, with 10 bases between. CDR3 size: 14 residues. This chain's CDR3 is CAISDLGETGELFF. The CDR3 coding sequence is TGTGCCATCAGTGATTTAGGGGAGACCGGGGAGCTGTTTTTT.

This clonotype was observed a few times. The J gene is TRBJ2-3, the V gene TRBV9; 8 bases line up with TRBD2. The germline V gene encodes CDR1 SGDLS and CDR2 YYNGEE. J lost 3 bases, V lost 4 bases, and 4 bases had no gene match. The CDR3 has 14 residues. The CDR3 nucleotides read TGTGCCAGCAGCAGCGGGAGTAGGACAGATACGCAGTATTTT. Translation gives CASSSGSRTDTQYF.

This clonotype was counted a few times. This chain uses TRBV6-5 with TRBJ2-1; 13 bases fit TRBD2. The CDR3 sequence is 17 residues long. V was pared by 2 bases and J by 6 bases, with 7 bases of the junction left unmatched. Germline-derived CDR1 and CDR2 are MNHEY and SVGAGI. CDR3 residues: CASSYEPLAGGRNEQFF. CDR3 DNA: TGTGCCAGCAGTTACGAACCACTAGCGGGGGGGCGCAATGAGCAGTTCTTC.

This chain links TRBV15 with TRBJ1-2; 8 positions match TRBD1. CDR3 length equals 13 residues. V was pared by 0 bases and J by 8 bases, with 2 bases of the junction left unmatched. Germline V gives CDR1 LNHNV, CDR2 YYDKDF (reference sequence). The CDR3 loop reads CATSRDDRGGYTF. CDR3 bases: TGTGCCACCAGCAGAGATGACAGGGGCGGCTACACCTTC.